The 7 T cell receptor beta chains presented below share a single source sample, sequenced in a study of blood T cells in healthy people across ages. Primed by a sample-barcoded 5' primer and a J-beta primer mix, a second PCR proceeded for about 6 to 11 cycles. TCRdb recomputed calls from the 5' RACE reads with MiXCR, one row per CDR3 protein. Found here are under 1,000,000 distinct CDR3 sequences, about 37% of them singletons; the top ten hold approximately 12%. The sample consisted of blood. The receptors come from a man aged 18 to 30 in good health.

J is TRBJ2-5 and V is TRBV20-1; TRBD2 matches at 7 bases. The length of the CDR3 is 15 residues. J was trimmed by 0 bases and V by 4 bases; bases with no gene match: 8. Per germline, CDR1 DFQATT and CDR2 SNEGSKA (reference sequence). The CDR3 loop reads CSANILGRDQETQYF. CDR3 coding DNA: TGCAGTGCTAACATTCTTGGGAGGGACCAAGAGACCCAGTACTTC.

This clonotype was picked up a small number of times. The chain uses TRBV9 and TRBJ2-3; TRBD2 agrees at 7 bases. This CDR3 contains 13 residues. The V gene end was trimmed by 0 bases and the J gene end by 9 bases; junction bases not matched to a gene: 4. Germline V gene data show CDR1 as SGDLS and CDR2 as YYNGEE. In DNA form, the CDR3 reads TGTGCCAGCAGCGTAGGGGGGGGGAACACGCAGTATTTT. It encodes CASSVGGGNTQYF.

A few counts support this clonotype. The V gene is TRBV3-1, the J gene TRBJ1-6; D remains unclear. This CDR3 comprises 13 residues. CDR1 is LGHDT and CDR2 is YNNKEL in the germline V gene (reference sequence). Trimming took 4 bases from V and 9 from J, leaving 10 bases between them. CDR3 bases: TGTGCCAGCAGCCGAAAAATGGGTTCACCCCTCCACTTT. Translation: CASSRKMGSPLHF. Filled out from reference TRBV3-1 and TRBJ1-6, the complete variable domain reads DTAVSQTPKYLVTQMGNDKSIKCEQNLGHDTMYWYKQDSKKFLKIMFSYNNKELIINETVPNRFSPKSPDKAHLNLHINSLELGDSAVYFCASSRKMGSPLHFGNGTRLTVT.

In regard to this clonotype: This clone may be a read error of a much larger clone one base away. V and J are TRBV20-1 and TRBJ2-3; D is possibly TRBD1 (5 bases). This CDR3 comprises 15 residues. The germline V gene has CDR1 DFQATT and CDR2 SNEGSKA (reference sequence). V dropped 3 bases and J dropped 5 bases, with 18 bases sitting between them. The CDR3 sequence: CSASWFRAGEDTQYF. The CDR3 nucleotides read TGCAGTGCTAGTTGGTTCAGGGCTGGGGAAGATACGCAGTATTTT.

This chain joins TRBV15 and TRBJ2-1; 8 nucleotides agree with TRBD2. Germline trimming cut 2 bases from V and 2 bases from J; bases unmatched to any gene: 5. CDR3 size: 16 residues. In germline, CDR1 is LNHNV, CDR2 YYDKDF (reference sequence). Here the CDR3 DNA reads TGTGCCACCAGCAGACAGGGGCGGGAGGCCTACAATGAGCAGTTCTTC. It codes for CATSRQGREAYNEQFF.

The J gene is TRBJ1-5, the V gene TRBV3-1; the D is unclear. CDR3 length: 13 residues. Deletions cut 1 base from V and 4 bases from J, with 5 bases between. Per germline, CDR1 LGHDT and CDR2 YNNKEL (reference sequence). The CDR3 loop is CASSQVWNQPQHF. The CDR3 nucleotides read TGTGCCAGCAGCCAAGTCTGGAATCAGCCCCAGCATTTT.

This clonotype was observed at least ten times. This chain joins TRBV6-5 and TRBJ2-3, with a weak D call TRBD2 (6 bases). This CDR3 has 14 residues. V was trimmed by 6 bases and J by 2 bases, leaving 12 bases between them. In germline, CDR1 is MNHEY, CDR2 SVGAGI. The CDR3 loop reads CASSRDSYTDTQYF. The CDR3 nucleotides read TGTGCCAGCAGCAGGGACTCCTACACAGATACGCAGTATTTT.